One and the same sample provided the 23 T cell receptor beta chains below, sequenced in a study of patients and donors after allogeneic stem cell transplantation. In TCRdb, the RT-PCR reads were re-called with MiXCR into one record per CDR3 protein. The sample contains about 160,000 distinct CDR3 sequences, about 32% of which appear only once. The sequenced sample was blood, either unsorted or a sorted T cell fraction (not recorded which). Receptors originate from a human donor who was either an allogeneic HSCT recipient or a stem cell or donor lymphocyte infusion donor (not recorded which). It is not recorded whose cells these are; they may come from a transplant donor.

The gene calls are TRBV4-3 and TRBJ1-2, with D maybe TRBD1 (5 bases). Trimming removed 0 bases at V and 4 bases at J, with 12 bases between. The V gene's germline CDR1 is LGHNA and CDR2 YSLEER. This CDR3 contains 15 residues. CDR3 DNA sequence: TGCGCCAGCAGCCAAGACGTCACAGGCGCCTATGGCTACACCTTC. Its translation is CASSQDVTGAYGYTF.

This clonotype was counted a few times. V and J are TRBV6-5 and TRBJ1-6, with unresolved D. The CDR3 length is 19 residues. The V gene's germline CDR1 is MNHEY and CDR2 SVGAGI. Trimming shortened V by 0 bases and J by 7 bases, and 22 bases separated the two germline ends. The CDR3 sequence is CASSYSVPPGRYENSPLHF. In DNA form, the CDR3 reads TGTGCCAGCAGTTACTCGGTCCCCCCGGGCAGATACGAGAATTCACCCCTCCACTTT.

In its sample, this clonotype was seen a few times. The CDR3 loop reads CASSDNRGRGLVQPQHF. The CDR3 DNA sequence: TGTGCCAGCAGTGACAACAGGGGGCGCGGGTTGGTTCAGCCCCAGCATTTT. This chain links TRBV28 with TRBJ1-5, with 9 bases aligning to TRBD1. Trimming cost V 5 bases and J 6 bases; bases outside gene matches: 14. The CDR3 loop spans 17 amino acids. From germline, CDR1 is MDHEN and CDR2 SYDVKM.

The CDR3 here is CASSLGPPYEQYF. The CDR3 bases are TGTGCCAGCAGTCTTGGACCTCCCTACGAGCAGTACTTC. The chain links TRBV12-3 or TRBV12-4 to TRBJ2-7; no clear D gene. V was trimmed by 5 bases and J by 2 bases, leaving 10 bases between them. This CDR3 is 13 amino acids long.

The chain joins TRBV7-9 to TRBJ1-1; no firm D call. Trimming removed 0 bases from V and 2 bases from J, with 19 bases in between. This CDR3 has 18 amino acids. The germline gives CDR1 SEHNR, CDR2 FQNEAQ (reference sequence). The CDR3 here is CASSLARPILSGNTEAFF. CDR3 DNA sequence: TGTGCCAGCAGCTTAGCGAGGCCGATCCTTTCGGGAAACACTGAAGCTTTCTTT.

The rearrangement joins TRBV5-8 to TRBJ1-2, with D uncertain. This CDR3 spans 13 amino acids. Looked up from germline, CDR1 is SGHTS and CDR2 is YDEGEE. Trimming cost V 1 base and J 2 bases, with 6 bases left between them. For the CDR3, the DNA is TGTGCCAGCAGCTTGTACCAGAACTATGGCTACACCTTC. Protein: CASSLYQNYGYTF.

This clonotype appeared a few times. The chain is built from TRBV7-8 and TRBJ2-3, with 9 nucleotides matching TRBD1. After removal of 5 bases from V and 8 bases from J, the junction contained 14 bases not matched to a gene. There are 16 residues in the CDR3. CDR1 and CDR2 from the germline V gene are SGHVS and FQNEAQ. For the CDR3, the DNA is TGTGCCAGCAGCACTACCGGGACAGGGTCGTCGGGTACGCAGTATTTT. Protein: CASSTTGTGSSGTQYF.

The chain is built from TRBV20-1 and TRBJ2-7; the D gene is possibly TRBD2 (5 bases). Trimming stripped 6 bases from V and 9 bases from J, with 24 bases between. The CDR3 length is 14 residues. Germline CDR1 and CDR2: DFQATT and SNEGSKA (reference sequence). In nucleotides, the CDR3 is TGCAGTGCCGAATTGACCGGGGAACTACGAGGGCAGTACTTC. Translated: CSAELTGELRGQYF.

A few counts support this clonotype. The CDR3 here is CSTVRYSNQPQHF. The CDR3 DNA follows: TGCAGTACTGTCCGGTATAGCAATCAGCCCCAGCATTTT. The chain employs TRBV20-1 and TRBJ1-5; D is unresolved. Trimming pared 8 bases from V and 0 bases from J, leaving 11 bases between. Germline V gene sequence: CDR1 DFQATT, CDR2 SNEGSKA (reference sequence). The CDR3 sequence is 13 residues long.

V is TRBV7-9 and J is TRBJ1-2, with TRBD1 matching over 8 bases. The V segment lost 4 bases and the J segment 6 bases; nucleotides outside the gene matches: 7. Germline V CDR1 and CDR2: SEHNR, FQNEAQ (reference sequence). The CDR3 is 14 amino acids. The CDR3 coding sequence is TGTGCCAGCAGCTGGACAGGGACAAGGGATGGCTACACCTTC. This sequence encodes CASSWTGTRDGYTF.

This clonotype was counted a few times. The V gene is TRBV18, the J gene TRBJ1-5; TRBD1 matches 8 bases. V lost 3 bases, J lost 1 base, and 11 bases stayed unmatched. The CDR3 is 18 amino acids. CDR1 and CDR2 from the germline V gene are KGHSH and LQKENI. CDR3 sequence (DNA): TGTGCCAGCTCACCTACCGCCCAGGGGGCGCGGAGCAATCAGCCCCAGCATTTT. Amino acid sequence: CASSPTAQGARSNQPQHF.

This clonotype was counted many times. The chain links TRBV6-2 or TRBV6-3 to TRBJ1-4, with a tentative D call TRBD1 (6 bases). Trimming removed 6 bases at V and 3 bases at J, with 11 bases between. The CDR3 has 14 amino acids. The germline V gene encodes CDR1 MNHEY and CDR2 SVGEGT. The CDR3 spells CASRTGTPNEKLFF. CDR3 nucleotide sequence: TGTGCCAGCAGAACCGGGACACCTAATGAAAAACTGTTTTTT.

This clonotype has just a few counts. The chain links TRBV2 to TRBJ1-2; D gene unclear. Trimming stripped 4 bases from V and 7 bases from J, with 22 bases between. The CDR3 consists of 16 residues. Germline V lookup: CDR1 SNHLY, CDR2 FYNNEI. In DNA, the CDR3 is TGTGCCAGCAGTGGGGTCGGGCTTACCCCTTTCCCTGGCTACACCTTC. Protein product: CASSGVGLTPFPGYTF.

This clonotype was observed a few times. The chain carries TRBV30 and TRBJ2-1; D possibly corresponds to TRBD2 (8 bases). There are 15 residues in the CDR3. V lost 2 bases and J 9 bases, leaving 20 bases between the germline ends. CDR1 GTSNPN and CDR2 SVGIG come from the germline V gene (reference sequence). The CDR3 DNA sequence: TGTGCCTGGAGTTTGGTAGCGGGATGGGACAGTGAGCAGTTCTTC. It codes for CAWSLVAGWDSEQFF.

This clonotype is labeled as medium-sized. The gene calls are TRBV12-3 or TRBV12-4 and TRBJ1-1; possibly TRBD1 for D (5 bases). The CDR3 extends over 14 amino acids. V was shortened by 5 bases and J by 0 bases, with 10 bases between the two germline ends. The CDR3 nucleotides are TGTGCCAGCAGTGTGCAGGGCATGAACACTGAAGCTTTCTTT. Translation gives CASSVQGMNTEAFF.

The V and J genes are TRBV10-3 and TRBJ1-3, with D possibly matching TRBD1 (5 bases). V was shortened by 4 bases and J by 4 bases, with 14 bases between the two germline ends. Germline assignment: CDR1 ENHRY and CDR2 SYGVKD. CDR3 length: 15 residues. In DNA, the CDR3 is TGTGCCATCAGTGGCACCCGAGGGGCAGGAAACACCATATATTTT. Its protein is CAISGTRGAGNTIYF.

The gene calls are TRBV30 and TRBJ1-3; TRBD1 is a possible D gene (6 bases). CDR3 length equals 14 residues. Trimming removed 8 bases from V and 1 base from J, with 15 bases in between. Germline V CDR1 and CDR2: GTSNPN, SVGIG (reference sequence). The CDR3 region is CATYRGGSGNTIYF. The CDR3 bases are TGTGCCACCTATCGAGGGGGATCTGGAAACACCATATATTTT.

The chain carries TRBV7-2 and TRBJ1-1; possibly TRBD1 for D (6 bases). Trimming left V 2 bases short and J 3 bases short, with 19 bases between. Germline V gene sequence: CDR1 SGHTA, CDR2 FQGNSA. The CDR3 contains 17 residues. CDR3 amino acids: CASSLLSGARVDTEAFF. The CDR3, as DNA: TGTGCCAGCAGCTTATTGTCAGGGGCCAGGGTGGACACTGAAGCTTTCTTT.

The DNA for the CDR3 is TGTGCCAGCAGCCAAGACGGACCATGGGATACGCAGTATTTT. It codes for CASSQDGPWDTQYF. J is TRBJ2-3 and V is TRBV4-2, with no clear D. This CDR3 is built from 14 residues. Germline CDR1 is LGHNA and CDR2 is YNFKEQ. Trimming removed 0 bases at V and 6 bases at J, with 10 bases between.

The rearrangement uses TRBV29-1 and TRBJ1-5; maybe TRBD1 (5 bases). Germline CDR1 SQVTM, CDR2 ANQGSEA. This CDR3 has 14 amino acids. Trimming left V 6 bases short and J 2 bases short, with 14 bases between. CDR3 nucleotides: TGCAGCGTAGGGGACTCCCGGGGCAATCAGCCCCAGCATTTT. Translating gives CSVGDSRGNQPQHF.

This clonotype came up a few times. This chain links TRBV25-1 with TRBJ2-5; 7 bases fit TRBD1. J gave up 9 bases and V 6 bases, and 7 bases lay outside the gene matches. CDR3 length: 12 residues. Looked up from germline, CDR1 is MGHDK and CDR2 is SYGVNS. CDR3 amino acids: CASRGQSMAQYF. The CDR3 DNA follows: TGTGCCAGCAGGGGACAGTCGATGGCCCAGTACTTC.

CDR3 amino acids: CASSLTLRGTSVTDTQYF. In DNA form, the CDR3 reads TGTGCCAGCAGCTTAACTTTAAGGGGGACTAGCGTAACAGATACGCAGTATTTT. The chain employs TRBV7-8 and TRBJ2-3, with 10 positions matching TRBD2. Germline V gene sequence: CDR1 SGHVS, CDR2 FQNEAQ. The V segment lost 2 bases and the J segment 3 bases; nucleotides outside the gene matches: 11. The CDR3 is 18 residues long.

The chain carries TRBV5-1 and TRBJ2-5, with D uncertain. CDR3 size: 14 residues. V lost 2 bases, J lost 5 bases, and 13 bases lay in between. Per germline, CDR1 SGHRS and CDR2 YFSETQ. The CDR3 here is CASSFGQAGETQYF. The DNA of the CDR3 is TGCGCCAGCAGCTTCGGGCAGGCCGGGGAGACCCAGTACTTC.